Listed below are T cell receptor beta chains from one sample, sequenced in a study of neoadjuvant anti-PD-1 for oral cavity cancer. Here immunoSEQ multiplex PCR was the method, and the copy in TCRdb shows in-frame clones only, minus some. This sample has about 68,000 clones, with around 84% found just once. The input for sequencing was PBMCs, taken after nivolumab (anti-PD-1) treatment. The receptors were sampled from a person between 35 and 79 years old with oral cavity squamous cell carcinoma. Each CDR3 is given with its conserved first and last residue. The order of the fields is clone size, J gene, V gene, D gene, CDR3 DNA, CDR3 protein. The D gene is left open where the match is weak. Clone size is shown for a subset of rows, as once, few, many or a class of expanded clone.

-,TRBJ2-3,TRBV2,-,TGTGCCAGCAGTGGGGGTACGCAGTATTTT,CASSGGTQYF
-,TRBJ2-5,TRBV14,-,TGTGCCAGCAGCCAAGGAGCCAGATCCGAGACCCAGTACTTC,CASSQGARSETQYF
-,TRBJ2-3,TRBV5-1,TRBD2,TGCGCCAGCAGATCCGGGACTAGCGGGAGGACAGATACGCAGTATTTT,CASRSGTSGRTDTQYF
-,TRBJ2-3,TRBV6-6,-,TGTGCCAGCAGGGATCGACGGGAGAGCACAGATACGCAGTATTTT,CASRDRRESTDTQYF
-,TRBJ1-2,TRBV6-1,-,TGTGCCAGCAGTGAATGGGTATCTAACTATGGCTACACCTTC,CASSEWVSNYGYTF
-,TRBJ2-3,TRBV10-3,TRBD1,TGTGCCATCAGTGAGGCGACAGGGGGTAGCACAGATACGCAGTATTTT,CAISEATGGSTDTQYF
-,TRBJ2-2,TRBV27,-,TGTGCCAGCAGTCCCGGGACCCACACCGGGGAGCTGTTTTTT,CASSPGTHTGELFF
-,TRBJ2-2,TRBV5-1,-,TGCGCCAGCAGCCGGAGCGGCGCGAACACCGGGGAGCTGTTTTTT,CASSRSGANTGELFF
few,TRBJ1-2,TRBV11-1,TRBD1,TGTGCCAGCAGCTTACGACAGGGGAGTGGCTACACCTTC,CASSLRQGSGYTF
-,TRBJ2-2,TRBV19,-,TGTGCCAGTAGTATGGGTCGTGGGACCGGGGAGCTGTTTTTT,CASSMGRGTGELFF
-,TRBJ2-2,TRBV18,TRBD2,TGTGCCAGCTCATCGGGACTAGCAAGAACAGTGAACACCGGGGAGCTGTTTTTT,CASSSGLARTVNTGELFF
once,TRBJ2-2,TRBV27,TRBD2,TGTGCCAGCAGTTTTGATCGAGGGAGGGCCCACACCGGGGAGCTGTTTTTT,CASSFDRGRAHTGELFF
-,TRBJ1-2,TRBV6-5,-,TGTGCCAGCAGTTACTCGACGGGTAACTATGGCTACACCTTC,CASSYSTGNYGYTF
-,TRBJ2-1,TRBV4-1,TRBD2,TGCGCCAGCAGCCCGATTAGCGGGAGAGTGACGATTTACGATGAGCAGTTCTTC,CASSPISGRVTIYDEQFF
large,TRBJ2-2,TRBV28,-,TGTGCCAGCAGTTTATATTCGGCAGCTGGGGAGCTGTTTTTT,CASSLYSAAGELFF
-,TRBJ1-1,TRBV19,-,TGTGCCAGTAGTTTTGGCAGAAACTTGAACACTGAAGCTTTCTTT,CASSFGRNLNTEAFF
-,TRBJ2-6,TRBV19,-,TGTGCCAGTAGTATAGACAGTTCTGGGGCCAACGTCCTGACTTTC,CASSIDSSGANVLTF